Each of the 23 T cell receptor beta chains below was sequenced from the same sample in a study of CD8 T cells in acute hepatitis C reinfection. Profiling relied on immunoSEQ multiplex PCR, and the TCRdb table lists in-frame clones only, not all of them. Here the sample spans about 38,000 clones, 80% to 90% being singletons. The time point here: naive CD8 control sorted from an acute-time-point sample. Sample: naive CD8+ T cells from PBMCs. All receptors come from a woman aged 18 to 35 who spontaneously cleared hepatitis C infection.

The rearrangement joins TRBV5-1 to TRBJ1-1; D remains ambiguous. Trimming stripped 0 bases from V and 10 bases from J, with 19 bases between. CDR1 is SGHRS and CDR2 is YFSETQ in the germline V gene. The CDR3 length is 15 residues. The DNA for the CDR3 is TGCGCCAGCAGCTTGGGACACTATTCTGAAGAACCAGCTTTCTTT. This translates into CASSLGHYSEEPAFF.

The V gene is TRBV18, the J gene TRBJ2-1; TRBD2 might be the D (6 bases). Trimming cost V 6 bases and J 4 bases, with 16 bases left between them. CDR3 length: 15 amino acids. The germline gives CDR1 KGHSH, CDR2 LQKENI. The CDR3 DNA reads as TGTGCCAGCTCGACAGTAGCGGAGTGGTACAATGAGCAGTTCTTC. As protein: CASSTVAEWYNEQFF. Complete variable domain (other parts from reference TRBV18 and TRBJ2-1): NAGVMQNPRHLVRRRGQEARLRCSPMKGHSHVYWYRQLPEEGLKFMVYLQKENIIDESGMPKERFSAEFPKEGPSILRIQQVVRGDSAAYFCASSTVAEWYNEQFFGPGTRLTVL.

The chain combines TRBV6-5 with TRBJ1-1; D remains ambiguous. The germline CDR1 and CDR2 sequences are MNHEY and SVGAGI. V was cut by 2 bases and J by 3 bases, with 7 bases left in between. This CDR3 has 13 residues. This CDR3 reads CASSYGWDTEAFF. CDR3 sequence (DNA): TGTGCCAGCAGTTACGGATGGGACACTGAAGCTTTCTTT.

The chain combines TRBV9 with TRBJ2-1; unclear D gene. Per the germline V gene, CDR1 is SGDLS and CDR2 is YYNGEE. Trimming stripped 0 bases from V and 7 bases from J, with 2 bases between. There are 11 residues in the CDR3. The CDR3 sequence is CASSVANEQFF. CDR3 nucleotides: TGTGCCAGCAGCGTAGCAAATGAGCAGTTCTTC.

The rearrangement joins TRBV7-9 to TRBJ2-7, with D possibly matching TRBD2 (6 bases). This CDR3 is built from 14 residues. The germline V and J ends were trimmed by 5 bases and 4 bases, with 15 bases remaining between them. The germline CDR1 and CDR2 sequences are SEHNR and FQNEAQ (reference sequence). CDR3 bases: TGTGCCAGCAGCCCAACGGGAGTTCATTACGAGCAGTACTTC. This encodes CASSPTGVHYEQYF.

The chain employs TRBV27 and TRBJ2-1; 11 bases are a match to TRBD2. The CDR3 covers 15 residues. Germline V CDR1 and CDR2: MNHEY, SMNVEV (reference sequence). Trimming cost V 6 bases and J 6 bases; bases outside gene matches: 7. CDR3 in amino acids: CASRSGTSGRNEQFF. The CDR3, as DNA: TGTGCCAGCAGGTCCGGGACTAGCGGACGCAATGAGCAGTTCTTC.

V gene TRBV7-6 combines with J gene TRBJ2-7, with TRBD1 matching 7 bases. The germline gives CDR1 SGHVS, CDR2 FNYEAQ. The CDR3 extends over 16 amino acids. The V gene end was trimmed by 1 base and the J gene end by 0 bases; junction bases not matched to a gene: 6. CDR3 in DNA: TGTGCCAGCAGCTTAGTCCCGGGACAGCTCTCCTACGAGCAGTACTTC. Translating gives CASSLVPGQLSYEQYF.

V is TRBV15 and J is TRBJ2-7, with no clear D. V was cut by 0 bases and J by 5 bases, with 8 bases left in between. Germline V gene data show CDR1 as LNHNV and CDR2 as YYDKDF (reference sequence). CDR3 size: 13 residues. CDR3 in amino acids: CATSREYAHEQYF. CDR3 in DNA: TGTGCCACCAGCAGAGAGTATGCCCACGAGCAGTACTTC. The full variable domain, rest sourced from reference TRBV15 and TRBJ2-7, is DAMVIQNPRYQVTQFGKPVTLSCSQTLNHNVMYWYQQKSSQAPKLLFHYYDKDFNNEADTPDNFQSRRPNTSFCFLDIRSPGLGDTAMYLCATSREYAHEQYFGPGTRLTVT.

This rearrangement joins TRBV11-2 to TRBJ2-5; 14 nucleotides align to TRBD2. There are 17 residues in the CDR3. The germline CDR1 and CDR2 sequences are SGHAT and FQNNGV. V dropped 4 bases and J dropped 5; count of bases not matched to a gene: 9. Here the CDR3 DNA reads TGTGCCAGCAGCTGGGGACTAGCGGGAGTCGGTTTGGAGACCCAGTACTTC. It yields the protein CASSWGLAGVGLETQYF. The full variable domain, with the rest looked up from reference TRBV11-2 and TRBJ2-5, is EAGVAQSPRYKIIEKRQSVAFWCNPISGHATLYWYQQILGQGPKLLIQFQNNGVVDDSQLPKDRFSAERLKGVDSTLKIQPAKLEDSAVYLCASSWGLAGVGLETQYFGPGTRLLVL.

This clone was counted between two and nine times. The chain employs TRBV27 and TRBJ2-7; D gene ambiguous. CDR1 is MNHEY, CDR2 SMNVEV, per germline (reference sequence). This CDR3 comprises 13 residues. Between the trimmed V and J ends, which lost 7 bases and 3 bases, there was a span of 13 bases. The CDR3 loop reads CASMGLDLYEQYF. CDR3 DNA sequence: TGTGCCAGCATGGGCCTAGATCTCTACGAGCAGTACTTC.

CDR3 nucleotide sequence: TGTGCCACGGATTGGGGAGATACGCAGTATTTT. Its protein product is CATDWGDTQYF. The rearrangement uses TRBV15 and TRBJ2-3, with no clear D. V dropped 9 bases and J dropped 5 bases, with 9 bases sitting between them. There are 11 residues in the CDR3. In germline, CDR1 is LNHNV, CDR2 YYDKDF (reference sequence).

CDR3 sequence (DNA): TGCGCCAGCAGCTTGGTCGGGACCACCAGCTCCTACAATGAGCAGTTCTTC. Amino acids: CASSLVGTTSSYNEQFF. V is TRBV5-1 and J is TRBJ2-1; either TRBD1 or TRBD2 may fit D (5 bases each). The CDR3 length is 17 residues. The germline V gene encodes CDR1 SGHRS and CDR2 YFSETQ. The V gene lost 0 bases and the J gene lost 0 bases, with 13 bases spanning the gap. Full variable domain (remainder filled in from reference TRBV5-1 and TRBJ2-1): KAGVTQTPRYLIKTRGQQVTLSCSPISGHRSVSWYQQTPGQGLQFLFEYFSETQRNKGNFPGRFSGRQFSNSRSEMNVSTLELGDSALYLCASSLVGTTSSYNEQFFGPGTRLTVL.

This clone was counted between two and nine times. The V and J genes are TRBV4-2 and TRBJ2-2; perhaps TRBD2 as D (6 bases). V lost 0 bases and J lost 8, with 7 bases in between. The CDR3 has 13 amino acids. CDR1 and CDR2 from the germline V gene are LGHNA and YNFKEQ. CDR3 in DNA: TGTGCCAGCAGCCAAGAGCTAGCGGGGGAGCTGTTTTTT. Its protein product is CASSQELAGELFF.

The CDR3 here is CSVGESLREQYF. CDR3 nucleotide sequence: TGCAGCGTAGGGGAATCTCTACGGGAGCAGTACTTC. The J gene is TRBJ2-7, the V gene TRBV29-1; possible D gene TRBD1, 5 bases. Germline V gene lookup returns CDR1 SQVTM and CDR2 ANQGSEA. Trimming removed 6 bases from V and 7 bases from J, with 16 bases in between. The CDR3 loop spans 12 amino acids.

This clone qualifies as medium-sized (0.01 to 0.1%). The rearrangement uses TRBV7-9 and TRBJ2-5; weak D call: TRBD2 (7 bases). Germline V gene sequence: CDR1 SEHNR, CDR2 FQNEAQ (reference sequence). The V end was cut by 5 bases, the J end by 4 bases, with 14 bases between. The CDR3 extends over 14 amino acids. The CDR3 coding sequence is TGTGCCAGCAGCAACCATCGGGGGGCAGAGACCCAGTACTTC. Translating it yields CASSNHRGAETQYF. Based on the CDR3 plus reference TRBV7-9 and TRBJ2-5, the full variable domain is DTGVSQNPRHKITKRGQNVTFRCDPISEHNRLYWYRQTLGQGPEFLTYFQNEAQLEKSRLLSDRFSAERPKGSFSTLEIQRTEQGDSAMYLCASSNHRGAETQYFGPGTRLLVL.

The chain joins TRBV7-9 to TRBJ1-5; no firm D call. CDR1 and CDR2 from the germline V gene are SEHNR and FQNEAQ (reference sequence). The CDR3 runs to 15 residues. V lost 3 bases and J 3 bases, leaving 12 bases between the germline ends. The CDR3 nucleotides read TGTGCCAGCAGCTTTAATGCGCAGGACAATCAGCCCCAGCATTTT. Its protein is CASSFNAQDNQPQHF. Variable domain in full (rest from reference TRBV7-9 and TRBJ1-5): DTGVSQNPRHKITKRGQNVTFRCDPISEHNRLYWYRQTLGQGPEFLTYFQNEAQLEKSRLLSDRFSAERPKGSFSTLEIQRTEQGDSAMYLCASSFNAQDNQPQHFGDGTRLSIL.

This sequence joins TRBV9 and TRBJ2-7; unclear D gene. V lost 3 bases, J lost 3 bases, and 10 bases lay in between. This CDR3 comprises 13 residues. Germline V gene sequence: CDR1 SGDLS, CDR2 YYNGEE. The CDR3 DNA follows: TGTGCCAGCAGCGAAGACCCAAACTACGAGCAGTACTTC. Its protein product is CASSEDPNYEQYF. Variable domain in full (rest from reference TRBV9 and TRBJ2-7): DSGVTQTPKHLITATGQRVTLRCSPRSGDLSVYWYQQSLDQGLQFLIQYYNGEERAKGNILERFSAQQFPDLHSELNLSSLELGDSALYFCASSEDPNYEQYFGPGTRLTVT.

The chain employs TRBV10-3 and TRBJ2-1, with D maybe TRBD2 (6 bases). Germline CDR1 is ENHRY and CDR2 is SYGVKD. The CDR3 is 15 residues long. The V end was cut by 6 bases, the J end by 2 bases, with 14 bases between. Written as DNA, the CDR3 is TGTGCCATCAGCGTAACGGGAGATCCCTACAATGAGCAGTTCTTC. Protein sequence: CAISVTGDPYNEQFF.

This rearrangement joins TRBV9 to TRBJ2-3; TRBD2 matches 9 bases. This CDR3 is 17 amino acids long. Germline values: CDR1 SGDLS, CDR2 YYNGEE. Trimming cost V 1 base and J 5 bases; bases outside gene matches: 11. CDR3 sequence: CASSVFSGRGGGDTQYF. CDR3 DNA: TGTGCCAGCAGCGTATTTAGCGGGAGAGGCGGGGGAGATACGCAGTATTTT. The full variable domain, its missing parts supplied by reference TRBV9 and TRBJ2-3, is DSGVTQTPKHLITATGQRVTLRCSPRSGDLSVYWYQQSLDQGLQFLIQYYNGEERAKGNILERFSAQQFPDLHSELNLSSLELGDSALYFCASSVFSGRGGGDTQYFGPGTRLTVL.

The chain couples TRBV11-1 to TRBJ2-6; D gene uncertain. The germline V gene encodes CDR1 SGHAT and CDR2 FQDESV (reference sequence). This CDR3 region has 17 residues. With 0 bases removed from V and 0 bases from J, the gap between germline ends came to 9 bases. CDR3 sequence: CASSLARYDSGANVLTF. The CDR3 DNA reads TGTGCCAGCAGCTTAGCCCGGTACGACTCTGGGGCCAACGTCCTGACTTTC.

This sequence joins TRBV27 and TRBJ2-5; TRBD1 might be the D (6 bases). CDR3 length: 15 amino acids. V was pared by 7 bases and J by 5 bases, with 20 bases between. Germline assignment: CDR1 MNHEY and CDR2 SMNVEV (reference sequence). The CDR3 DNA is TGTGCCAGCACCTCCCTTGACAGGTTGGGGGAGACCCAGTACTTC. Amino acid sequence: CASTSLDRLGETQYF.

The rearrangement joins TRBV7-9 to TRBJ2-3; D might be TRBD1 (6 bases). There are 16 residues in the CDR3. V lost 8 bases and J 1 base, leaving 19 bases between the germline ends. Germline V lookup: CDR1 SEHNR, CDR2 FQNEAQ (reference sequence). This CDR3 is CASPAGQGFGTDTQYF. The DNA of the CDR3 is TGTGCCAGCCCCGCTGGGCAGGGGTTTGGCACAGATACGCAGTATTTT. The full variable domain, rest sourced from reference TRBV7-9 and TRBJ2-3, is DTGVSQNPRHKITKRGQNVTFRCDPISEHNRLYWYRQTLGQGPEFLTYFQNEAQLEKSRLLSDRFSAERPKGSFSTLEIQRTEQGDSAMYLCASPAGQGFGTDTQYFGPGTRLTVL.

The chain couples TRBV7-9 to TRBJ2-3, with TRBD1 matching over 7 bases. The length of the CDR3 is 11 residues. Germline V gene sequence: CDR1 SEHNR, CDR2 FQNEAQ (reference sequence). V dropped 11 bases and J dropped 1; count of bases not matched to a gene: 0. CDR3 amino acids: CAGQGTDTQYF. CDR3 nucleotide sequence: TGTGCCGGACAGGGCACAGATACGCAGTATTTT.